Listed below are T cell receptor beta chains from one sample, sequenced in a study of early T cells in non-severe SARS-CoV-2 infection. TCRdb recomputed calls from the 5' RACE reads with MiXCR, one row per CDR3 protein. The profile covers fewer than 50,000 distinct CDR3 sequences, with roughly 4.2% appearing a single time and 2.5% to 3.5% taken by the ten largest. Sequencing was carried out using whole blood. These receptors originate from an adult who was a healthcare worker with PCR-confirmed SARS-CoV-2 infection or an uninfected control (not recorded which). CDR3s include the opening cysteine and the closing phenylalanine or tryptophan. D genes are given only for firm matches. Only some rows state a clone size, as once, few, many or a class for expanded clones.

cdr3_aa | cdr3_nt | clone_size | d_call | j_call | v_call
CASSQMSRYEQYF | TGTGCCAGCAGCCAGATGTCCCGCTACGAGCAGTACTTC | many | NA | TRBJ2-7 | TRBV4-2
CASSLELASTDTQYF | TGTGCCAGCAGCTTAGAACTAGCGTCCACAGATACGCAGTATTTT | many | TRBD2 | TRBJ2-3 | TRBV11-3
CASTSWAGAGDTQYF | TGTGCCAGCACCTCTTGGGCGGGGGCAGGAGATACGCAGTATTTT | many | NA | TRBJ2-3 | TRBV28
CASSWVQGEQYF | TGTGCCAGCAGTTGGGTCCAGGGCGAGCAGTACTTC | few | NA | TRBJ2-7 | TRBV12-3/TRBV12-4
CATSRKMGTQYF | TGTGCCACCAGCAGAAAGATGGGGACCCAGTACTTC | few | NA | TRBJ2-5 | TRBV15
CASSPGTLLSGAFF | TGTGCCAGCTCACCGGGGACACTACTTAGCGGAGCTTTCTTT | few | NA | TRBJ1-1 | TRBV18
CASRREAYEQYF | TGTGCCAGTCGGCGGGAGGCGTACGAGCAGTACTTC | NA | TRBD2 | TRBJ2-7 | TRBV2
CASSHPRTGELFF | TGTGCCAGCAGTCACCCCAGGACCGGGGAGCTGTTTTTT | many | NA | TRBJ2-2 | TRBV7-2
CASSLQTGVGTHEQYF | TGTGCCAGCAGCTTACAGACAGGGGTAGGAACCCACGAGCAGTACTTC | NA | TRBD1 | TRBJ2-7 | TRBV13
CASSLGTASSYNEQFF | TGTGCCAGCAGCTTAGGGACGGCAAGCTCCTACAATGAGCAGTTCTTC | few | NA | TRBJ2-1 | TRBV7-2
CASSQLAGSYNEQFF | TGTGCCAGCAGCCAGCTAGCGGGAAGCTACAATGAGCAGTTCTTC | few | TRBD2 | TRBJ2-1 | TRBV3-1
CASSEDATPSSYEQYF | TGTGCCAGCAGTGAAGATGCGACGCCGAGCTCCTACGAGCAGTACTTC | NA | NA | TRBJ2-7 | TRBV2
CASSPQGVTQYF | TGTGCCAGCAGCCCACAGGGGGTTACGCAGTATTTT | many | TRBD1 | TRBJ2-3 | TRBV11-2
CASTTRPEGNTEAFF | TGTGCCAGCACCACGCGCCCCGAGGGAAACACTGAAGCTTTCTTT | many | NA | TRBJ1-1 | TRBV6-1
CSASLSGRGGELFF | TGCAGTGCTAGTCTTAGCGGGAGGGGCGGGGAGCTGTTTTTT | many | TRBD2 | TRBJ2-2 | TRBV20-1
CASSPPNAGDLHYEQYF | TGTGCCAGCTCACCACCAAATGCGGGAGACCTTCACTACGAGCAGTACTTC | NA | TRBD2 | TRBJ2-7 | TRBV18
CASSASGQGGEQYF | TGTGCCAGCAGCGCGTCCGGACAGGGAGGCGAGCAGTACTTC | many | TRBD1 | TRBJ2-7 | TRBV9
CASSPGRDEKLFF | TGTGCCAGCTCACCCGGCAGGGATGAAAAACTGTTTTTT | many | NA | TRBJ1-4 | TRBV18
CASSLEDGNEAFF | TGTGCCAGCAGCCTCGAGGACGGGAACGAAGCTTTCTTT | few | NA | TRBJ1-1 | TRBV7-9
CASSLRVSNQPQHF | TGCGCCAGCAGCCTCAGGGTTAGCAATCAGCCCCAGCATTTT | few | NA | TRBJ1-5 | TRBV4-1
CASSPTASANTGELFF | TGTGCCAGCAGCCCTACAGCTAGCGCGAACACCGGGGAGCTGTTTTTT | NA | NA | TRBJ2-2 | TRBV7-9
CASRTRDSNQPQHF | TGTGCCAGCAGAACCAGGGATAGCAATCAGCCCCAGCATTTT | many | NA | TRBJ1-5 | TRBV6-6
CASSGQGGDQPQHF | TGCGCCAGCAGCGGACAGGGAGGCGATCAGCCCCAGCATTTT | many | TRBD1 | TRBJ1-5 | TRBV5-1